Listed below are T cell receptor beta chains from one sample, sequenced in a study of naive and memory T cell subsets. TCRdb processed the 5' RACE reads anew with MiXCR; each CDR3 protein has one entry. The sample lists over 50,000 distinct CDR3 sequences; about 8.3% were seen once. The receptors were gathered from a female donor in good health. Both conserved end residues are part of each CDR3. Fields, in order: D gene, clone size, V gene, J gene, CDR3 protein, CDR3 DNA. The D gene is left open where the match is weak. Size is stated for part of the rows, as once, few or many counts, or as a class when the clone is expanded.

>TRBD2|-|TRBV20-1|TRBJ2-3
CSARLAGDTDTQYF
TGCAGTGCTCGACTAGCGGGAGACACAGATACGCAGTATTTT
>-|-|TRBV30|TRBJ1-5
CAWSDRDGQPQHF
TGTGCCTGGAGTGACAGGGACGGGCAGCCCCAGCATTTT
>-|many|TRBV6-2/TRBV6-3|TRBJ1-5
CASSYSGHQPQHF
TGTGCCAGCAGTTACTCAGGGCATCAGCCCCAGCATTTT
>TRBD1|many|TRBV6-6|TRBJ2-3
CASSYHETGRTDTQYF
TGTGCCAGCAGTTACCACGAGACAGGGCGCACAGATACGCAGTATTTT
>-|many|TRBV5-1|TRBJ1-1
CASSATGRSTEAFF
TGCGCCAGCAGCGCAACAGGGAGGTCGACTGAAGCTTTCTTT
>-|many|TRBV20-1|TRBJ1-1
CRPTGGTEAFF
TGCAGGCCGACGGGGGGCACTGAAGCTTTCTTT
>-|many|TRBV2|TRBJ1-6
CASMVEHRNSPLHF
TGTGCCAGCATGGTAGAACATAGGAATTCACCCCTCCACTTT
>-|few|TRBV19|TRBJ1-5
CASSIWERNQPQHF
TGTGCCAGTAGTATCTGGGAGCGGAATCAGCCCCAGCATTTT
>-|-|TRBV9|TRBJ1-1
CASSRGGKAFF
TGTGCCAGCAGCCGGGGGGGGAAAGCTTTCTTT
>TRBD1|few|TRBV24-1|TRBJ1-5
CATSDSRQGDQPQHF
TGTGCCACCAGTGATTCTAGACAGGGGGATCAGCCCCAGCATTTT
>TRBD1|-|TRBV5-4|TRBJ2-3
CASSLEVRQGSTDTQYF
TGTGCCAGCAGCTTGGAAGTTCGACAGGGAAGCACAGATACGCAGTATTTT
>TRBD1|-|TRBV4-3|TRBJ2-7
CASSQEAGQVSYEQYF
TGCGCCAGCAGCCAGGAGGCGGGACAGGTTTCCTACGAGCAGTACTTC
>TRBD2|-|TRBV12-3/TRBV12-4|TRBJ2-1
CASSRPQRGTVF
TGTGCCAGCAGCCGTCCCCAGCGGGGGACGGTCTTC
>-|-|TRBV12-3/TRBV12-4|TRBJ2-5
CASSFRSGCQETQYF
TGTGCCAGCAGTTTCCGGTCGGGCTGCCAAGAGACCCAGTACTTC
>TRBD1|many|TRBV2|TRBJ1-5
CASSSDRGSGPQHF
TGTGCCAGCAGTTCTGACAGGGGATCGGGCCCCCAGCATTTT
>TRBD2|-|TRBV20-1|TRBJ2-3
CSARDPSGGFGADTQYF
TGCAGTGCTAGAGATCCTAGCGGGGGTTTTGGTGCAGATACGCAGTATTTT
>-|-|TRBV11-2|TRBJ2-5
CASSGLSGAGETQYF
TGTGCCAGCAGCGGCCTAAGTGGGGCCGGAGAGACCCAGTACTTC
>-|-|TRBV12-2|TRBJ2-3
CASRPRKLGDTQYF
TGTGCAAGTCGCCCCCGTAAATTGGGAGATACGCAGTATTTT
>-|-|TRBV3-1|TRBJ2-7
CASSQDRAYEQYF
TGTGCCAGCAGCCAAGACAGAGCCTACGAGCAGTACTTC
>-|many|TRBV12-3/TRBV12-4|TRBJ1-5
CASSGAGAQPQHF
TGTGCCAGCAGTGGCGCAGGGGCTCAGCCCCAGCATTTT
>-|many|TRBV6-6|TRBJ1-4
CASNEWGGRGEKLFF
TGTGCCAGCAACGAGTGGGGGGGAAGGGGCGAAAAACTGTTTTTT
>TRBD2|many|TRBV19|TRBJ2-1
CASSPRLAGYNEQFF
TGTGCCAGTAGTCCACGCCTAGCGGGTTACAATGAGCAGTTCTTC
>TRBD1|many|TRBV6-1|TRBJ1-5
CASSDATGVGLPQHF
TGTGCCAGCAGTGATGCCACAGGGGTGGGTTTGCCCCAGCATTTT
>TRBD1|-|TRBV5-5|TRBJ1-5
CASSLGQGGNQPQHF
TGTGCCAGCAGCCTGGGACAGGGAGGCAATCAGCCCCAGCATTTT
>TRBD2|many|TRBV6-1|TRBJ2-2
CASSLRSSGAQRELFF
TGTGCCAGCAGTCTCAGGTCTAGCGGGGCGCAGCGGGAGCTGTTTTTT
>-|many|TRBV5-1|TRBJ1-6
CASCGTNEGSPLHF
TGCGCCAGCTGCGGGACAAACGAGGGTTCACCCCTCCACTTT
>-|few|TRBV7-2|TRBJ1-2
CASSLAGSYGYTF
TGTGCCAGCAGCTTAGCTGGAAGCTATGGCTACACCTTC
>-|few|TRBV10-3|TRBJ2-1
CATRAVSYNEQFF
TGTGCCACCCGGGCGGTATCCTACAATGAGCAGTTCTTC
>-|few|TRBV12-3/TRBV12-4|TRBJ1-2
CASSRTGHNGYTF
TGTGCCAGCAGTCGCACAGGACACAATGGCTACACCTTC
>TRBD1|few|TRBV7-2|TRBJ2-2
CASIHGTAKVGELFF
TGTGCCAGCATCCATGGGACAGCCAAGGTCGGGGAGCTGTTTTTT
>-|few|TRBV6-5|TRBJ1-5
CASSGQLNQPQHF
TGTGCCAGCAGCGGACAGCTCAATCAGCCCCAGCATTTT
>-|many|TRBV24-1|TRBJ2-3
CATSDLSDRSDTQYF
TGTGCCACCAGTGATTTAAGTGACAGGTCGGATACGCAGTATTTT
>-|few|TRBV6-2/TRBV6-3|TRBJ2-2
CASGDGQGADTGELFF
TGTGCCAGCGGGGACGGCCAGGGCGCAGACACCGGGGAGCTGTTTTTT
>TRBD1|few|TRBV6-5|TRBJ1-1
CASSPLARSGGEAFF
TGTGCCAGCAGTCCCCTGGCCAGATCAGGGGGTGAAGCTTTCTTT
>-|many|TRBV19|TRBJ1-5
CASSIPFDPRSNQPQHF
TGTGCCAGTAGTATCCCCTTCGACCCAAGGAGCAATCAGCCCCAGCATTTT
>TRBD1|few|TRBV27|TRBJ1-2
CASSLLPPPGTGYGYTF
TGTGCCAGCAGTTTATTACCCCCCCCCGGGACAGGCTATGGCTACACCTTC